Listed below are T cell receptor beta chains from one sample, sequenced in a study of CD8 T cells in ankylosing spondylitis. TCRdb redid the calling of the 5' RACE reads with MiXCR, one entry per CDR3 protein. The sample lists 500,000 or so distinct CDR3 sequences; under 5.5% were seen once. Sequencing was done on a sample of blood, either unsorted or a sorted T cell fraction (not recorded which). These receptors were collected from a male donor with ankylosing spondylitis. CDR3s leave out the opening cysteine and the closing phenylalanine or tryptophan. The order of the fields is V gene, J gene, CDR3 protein.

TRBV7-8	TRBJ2-1	ASSGGLAGAEGSYNEQF
TRBV7-2	TRBJ2-1	ASSPPPHNEQF
TRBV18	TRBJ2-5	ASSSPLAGAETQY
TRBV18	TRBJ2-1	ASSPLQINEQF
TRBV7-2	TRBJ2-1	ASSYSGDNEQF
TRBV5-1	TRBJ2-1	ASRRRGYNEQF
TRBV6-1	TRBJ1-1	ASSGMGRGMNTEAF
TRBV3-1	TRBJ2-2	ASSPEFANTGELF
TRBV4-2	TRBJ2-3	ASSRVLSGDPQY
TRBV10-2	TRBJ2-1	ASSEMVGLLKPHEQF
TRBV5-1	TRBJ2-1	ASSLGLAVYNEQF
TRBV15	TRBJ2-5	ATSTSSFQETQY
TRBV4-2	TRBJ1-1	ASSPLLTGRGTEAF
TRBV7-6	TRBJ2-7	ASSLRTEAYEQY
TRBV4-3	TRBJ1-5	ASSQDFGRPNQPQH
TRBV6-1	TRBJ2-5	ASSDRSQETQY
TRBV7-2	TRBJ1-2	ASSQGGGRYGYT
TRBV4-1	TRBJ2-5	ASSQVWTRSGTQY
TRBV5-6	TRBJ2-7	ASSFGIYEQY
TRBV10-3	TRBJ2-5	AISEPDSYLGETQY
TRBV7-8	TRBJ2-1	ASSSYRTSGTNEQF
TRBV6-5	TRBJ1-1	ASSSSQGGNTEAF
TRBV7-9	TRBJ1-4	ASSPAHFGTNEKLF
TRBV29-1	TRBJ1-1	SVAVGPNTEAF
TRBV24-1	TRBJ1-2	ATSDDWDGYT
TRBV20-1	TRBJ2-7	STRPLGLEQY
TRBV29-1	TRBJ2-3	SASTGSDTQY
TRBV7-2	TRBJ1-1	ASSFRGETEAF
TRBV7-2	TRBJ2-7	ASSLRGGAAYEQY
TRBV11-1	TRBJ1-6	ASSLTPSYNSPLH
TRBV5-1	TRBJ2-7	ASSLVQGPSVEQY
TRBV10-3	TRBJ2-1	AISVQRGHNEQF
TRBV20-1	TRBJ1-1	SATRGAVNTEAF
TRBV20-1	TRBJ2-7	SARVQGPYEQY
TRBV5-1	TRBJ2-3	ASSGLTGKDTQY
TRBV29-1	TRBJ2-7	SVSDRFVLREQY
TRBV7-2	TRBJ2-2	ASSFKGTSGNTGELF
TRBV28	TRBJ2-2	ASSLRGLGTGELF
TRBV6-6	TRBJ1-6	ASSFGSNSPLH
TRBV7-8	TRBJ2-7	ASSTHRDFSYEQY
TRBV20-1	TRBJ1-5	SATLTGGQPQH
TRBV5-1	TRBJ2-7	ASSYRTETYEQY
TRBV7-2	TRBJ2-5	ASSPPMGYETQY
TRBV7-9	TRBJ2-1	ASSSGHGNEQF
TRBV30	TRBJ2-4	AWSVGGARAKNIQY